The rows below give T cell receptor beta chains drawn from one sample of a study of CD8 T cells in ankylosing spondylitis. TCRdb passed the 5' RACE reads through MiXCR, listing each CDR3 protein once. Of 24,000 or so distinct CDR3 sequences listed, 10% to 15% are singletons. The sequenced sample consisted of blood. These receptors were obtained from a male donor with ankylosing spondylitis or in good health (not recorded which). CDR3s include the opening cysteine and the closing phenylalanine or tryptophan. The order of the fields is J gene, clone size, CDR3 length, V gene, D gene, CDR3 DNA, CDR3 protein. The D gene is left open where the match is weak. Some rows have no size entry. The others give once, few or many, or a class for an expanded clone.

>TRBJ2-1|many|12|TRBV29-1|.
TGCAGCGTTGAACCAGGGTCCAATGAGCAGTTCTTC
CSVEPGSNEQFF
>TRBJ1-4|many|13|TRBV7-6|.
TGTGCCAGCAGCTTAGGAGGACTTGAAAAACTGTTTTTT
CASSLGGLEKLFF
>TRBJ2-2|many|16|TRBV20-1|.
TGCAGTGCTAGAGATAGGAGAAGCAGCAACACCGGGGAGCTGTTTTTT
CSARDRRSSNTGELFF
>TRBJ2-1|few|15|TRBV7-8|.
TGTGCCAGCAGCTTACGAGAAACCTCCTACAATGAGCAGTTCTTC
CASSLRETSYNEQFF
>TRBJ2-3|.|15|TRBV27|.
TGTGCCAGCAGTTTAATGGGGCCTGCAGGCGATACGCAGTATTTT
CASSLMGPAGDTQYF
>TRBJ2-3|few|14|TRBV28|TRBD2
TGTGCCAGCAGTTTATATAGCGGGGCAGATACGCAGTATTTT
CASSLYSGADTQYF
>TRBJ2-3|few|15|TRBV7-9|.
TGTGCCAGCAGCTCTAAGGACGGACGCACAGATACGCAGTATTTT
CASSSKDGRTDTQYF
>TRBJ2-1|many|14|TRBV12-3/TRBV12-4|.
TGTGCCAGCAGGATCTTAGACAGGAACAATGAGCAGTTCTTC
CASRILDRNNEQFF
>TRBJ2-1|many|12|TRBV6-5|.
TGTGCCAGCAGTCCCCCTCGCGGCGAGCAGTTCTTC
CASSPPRGEQFF
>TRBJ2-1|many|18|TRBV5-1|TRBD2
TGCGCCAGCAGCTCGCCTCGAGGGACTAGCGGGAGTTACAATGAGCAGTTCTTC
CASSSPRGTSGSYNEQFF
>TRBJ2-2|few|19|TRBV4-2|TRBD2
TGTGCCAGCAGCCAAGAGTACACTAGCGGGGGATATAACACCGGGGAGCTGTTTTTT
CASSQEYTSGGYNTGELFF
>TRBJ2-3|many|11|TRBV5-1|.
TGTGCCAGCAGCTCCACAGATACGCAGTATTTT
CASSSTDTQYF
>TRBJ2-2|.|17|TRBV11-2|.
TGTGCCAGCAGCCGACAAGGGGCCCCTTGGGTCACCGGGGAGCTGTTTTTT
CASSRQGAPWVTGELFF
>TRBJ1-1|.|12|TRBV30|.
TGTGCCTGGAGTGTACAGGTCACTGAAGCTTTCTTT
CAWSVQVTEAFF
>TRBJ2-1|.|19|TRBV11-3|TRBD2
TGTGCCAGCAGCTTAGACCGTCCCCTAGCGGGAATCTCCTACAATGAGCAGTTCTTC
CASSLDRPLAGISYNEQFF
>TRBJ1-6|.|17|TRBV28|.
TGTGCCAGCAACCTCGAACAGAAAGGATTACATAATTCACCCCTCCACTTT
CASNLEQKGLHNSPLHF
>TRBJ2-7|few|14|TRBV20-1|.
TGCAGTGCTAGACTATTAGCGGACTCCTACGAGCAGTACTTC
CSARLLADSYEQYF
>TRBJ2-1|.|17|TRBV13|TRBD1
TGTGCCAGCAGCTATAGCTACGGACAGGGACGGAGCAATGAGCAGTTCTTC
CASSYSYGQGRSNEQFF
>TRBJ1-1|.|15|TRBV20-1|TRBD1
TGCAGTGCTAGTACAACAGGGGCGAGAAACACTGAAGCTTTCTTT
CSASTTGARNTEAFF
>TRBJ2-1|.|12|TRBV24-1|.
TGTGCCACCAGTGAAGATAGGCGGGAGCAGTTCTTC
CATSEDRREQFF
>TRBJ1-1|few|13|TRBV4-2|.
TGTGCCAGCACCGGGCGAGGAAACACTGAAGCTTTCTTT
CASTGRGNTEAFF
>TRBJ2-2|.|16|TRBV20-1|TRBD2
TGCAGTGCTAGAGATCAAGCGGGGAAGGGGACCGGGGAGCTGTTTTTT
CSARDQAGKGTGELFF
>TRBJ2-2|few|14|TRBV20-1|.
TGCAGTGCTAGAGGATCGGGGGTGATCGGGGAGCTGTTTTTT
CSARGSGVIGELFF
>TRBJ2-4|.|13|TRBV20-1|.
TGCAGTGCTAGAGATCGGGCCAAAAACATTCAGTACTTC
CSARDRAKNIQYF